The clone carrying this T cell receptor beta chain appeared a single time. This entry belongs to a study of blood T cell repertoires in COVID-19. Overall study: The cDNA or gDNA used as material had been derived from T cells, B-cell-depleted T cells, or PBMCs.

The CDR3 length is 13 residues. V was cut by 6 bases and J by 0 bases, with 8 bases left in between. The V gene's germline CDR1 is MDHEN and CDR2 SYDVKM. Using immunoSEQ multiplex PCR, the repertoire was profiled, and TCRdb retains in-frame clones only, with some absent. This sample yields about 370,000 clones, of which roughly nine tenths are seen a single time; approximately 1% belongs to the top ten. Enrollees, roughly 18 to 95 years old, lived in about two dozen US areas. This receptor was identified in a man younger than 35 who had recovered from COVID-19. The gene calls are TRBV28 and TRBJ1-1; D gene unclear. Sequencing was carried out using PBMCs or T cells enriched from blood (not recorded which). The CDR3 is CASSFAVNTEAFF. The CDR3 nucleotides are TGTGCCAGCAGCTTCGCAGTGAACACTGAAGCTTTCTTT. Variable domain in full (rest from reference TRBV28 and TRBJ1-1): DVKVTQSSRYLVKRTGEKVFLECVQDMDHENMFWYRQDPGLGLRLIYFSYDVKMKEKGDIPEGYSVSREKKERFSLILESASTNQTSMYLCASSFAVNTEAFFGQGTRLTVV.